One T cell receptor (beta chain) is described in this entry. What it binds is unknown. Clones were sequenced by immunoSEQ multiplex PCR, and TCRdb holds only the in-frame ones, with some missing. The sample has about 41,000 clones, roughly 78% seen once; the top ten hold about 4%. J lost 0 bases, V lost 2 bases, and 3 bases had no gene match. The CDR3 is 15 amino acids. Per the germline V gene, CDR1 is SGHTS and CDR2 is YDEGEE. The entry originates in a study of OX40 agonist ivuxolimab in advanced cancers. The wider study: Males comprised over 80% of the group, whose mean age was about 60 years (range roughly 20 to 90). Study results and limitations: On average, CD8+ T cells had more expanded clones than CD4+.

Source: CD4+ or CD8+ T cells sorted from blood, taken in a trial of the OX40 agonist ivuxolimab. V is TRBV5-8 and J is TRBJ1-1; TRBD1 matches at 8 bases. This sequence originates from an adult with an advanced solid tumor such as melanoma, head and neck, liver or kidney cancer. The CDR3 DNA follows: TGTGCCAGCAGCTTTACAGGGGGTCTGAACACTGAAGCTTTCTTT. It translates to CASSFTGGLNTEAFF.